The T cell receptor beta chain described here comes from a study of early T cells in non-severe SARS-CoV-2 infection. Overall study: Chains were not paired, and sequencing was done on bulk RNA from unsorted whole blood. Study outcomes and limitations: Matching results from VDJdb favored anti-spike CD8 responses, leaving private and CD4 specificities undetected.

The V end was cut by 7 bases, the J end by 0 bases, with 7 bases between. The CDR3 has 11 residues. CDR1 is SQVTM, CDR2 ANQGSEA, per germline. The TCR library protocol was used to attach unique molecular identifiers. These identifiers were attached to individual cDNA molecules. TCRdb fed the 5' RACE reads into MiXCR, producing one record per CDR3 protein. The table has over 80,000 distinct CDR3 sequences, more than 13% seen once. A remark on this clonotype: Its antigen is unidentified.

The specimen sequenced was whole blood. This chain connects TRBV29-1 to TRBJ2-7; D remains unclear. The TCR was taken from an adult who was a healthcare worker with PCR-confirmed SARS-CoV-2 infection or an uninfected control (not recorded which). The CDR3 sequence is CSAWASYEQYF. The CDR3 bases are TGCAGCGCCTGGGCCTCCTACGAGCAGTACTTC.